The clone carrying this T cell receptor (beta chain) showed up just once. Produced via immunoSEQ multiplex PCR; TCRdb's table is partial and in-frame only. The sample yields 150,000 to 160,000 clones, 75% to 80% seen once. The sample comes from a study of blood T cell repertoires in COVID-19. CDR3 length: 14 amino acids. The V and J ends lost 6 bases and 6 bases respectively, with 15 bases between them. Looked up from germline, CDR1 is MNHEY and CDR2 is SMNVEV (reference sequence). The chain employs TRBV27 and TRBJ2-1; D may be TRBD2 (6 bases). Specimen: peripheral blood. The clonotype comes from an elderly man with acute or convalescent COVID-19. The CDR3 DNA reads as TGTGCCAGCAGGGGGCGCGGGATAAGCAATGAGCAGTTCTTC. Protein sequence: CASRGRGISNEQFF.